This is a list of T cell receptor beta chains from one sample in a study of blood T cell repertoires in COVID-19. The protocol was immunoSEQ multiplex PCR, while the TCRdb copy is restricted to in-frame clones and leaves out a portion. The sample lists some 340,000 clones; 85% were seen once. Source material: peripheral blood. These receptors were obtained from a woman under 30 with acute or convalescent COVID-19. Each CDR3 is given with its conserved first and last residue. A D gene is named only where the DNA matches it firmly. Clone sizes are given selectively: once, few, many, or a class where the clone is expanded.

j_gene,v_gene,abundance,d_gene,CDR3aa,CDR3nt
TRBJ1-4,TRBV2,NA,TRBD1,CAGCTGQTNEKLFF,TGTGCCGGATGTACGGGACAGACTAATGAAAAACTGTTTTTT
TRBJ1-6,TRBV5-1,NA,NA,CASSRGGVGSPLHF,TGCGCCAGCAGCCGGGGAGGGGTAGGGTCACCCCTCCACTTT
TRBJ2-3,TRBV10-2,NA,NA,CASSEWVASTDTQYF,TGCGCCAGCAGTGAGTGGGTAGCTAGCACAGATACGCAGTATTTT
TRBJ2-7,TRBV6-7,NA,TRBD1,CASSPDRNFYEQYF,TGTGCCAGCAGTCCGGACAGGAACTTCTACGAGCAGTACTTC
TRBJ2-7,TRBV28,NA,TRBD2,CASTGEIGTSGTYEQYF,TGTGCCAGTACAGGGGAAATCGGGACTAGCGGTACCTACGAGCAGTACTTC
TRBJ1-6,TRBV3-1/TRBV3-2,NA,NA,CASSPLLGGRNSPLHF,TGTGCCAGCAGCCCTTTACTCGGGGGACGGAATTCACCCCTCCACTTT
TRBJ1-5,TRBV5-4,NA,TRBD1,CASSRDRGNQPQHF,TGTGCCAGCAGCCGGGACAGGGGGAATCAGCCCCAGCATTTT
TRBJ1-1,TRBV28,NA,NA,CASIKDSLGAEAFF,TGTGCCAGCATCAAGGACAGCCTGGGCGCTGAAGCTTTCTTT
TRBJ1-2,TRBV5-1,NA,NA,CASSLGQKQGGYTF,TGCGCCAGCAGCTTGGGGCAGAAACAGGGTGGCTACACCTTC
TRBJ1-1,TRBV5-4,NA,NA,CASSLATGDGQAFF,TGTGCCAGCAGCTTGGCCACGGGGGATGGGCAAGCTTTCTTT
TRBJ2-5,TRBV2,NA,TRBD2,CAILTSGVQETQYF,TGTGCCATCCTGACTAGCGGGGTTCAAGAGACCCAGTACTTC
TRBJ2-5,TRBV5-4,NA,TRBD1,CASSLTGVEETQYF,TGTGCCAGCAGCTTGACAGGGGTGGAAGAGACCCAGTACTTC
TRBJ2-2,TRBV19,once,NA,CASSFTRFVPTGELFF,TGTGCCAGTAGTTTCACTAGGTTCGTCCCCACCGGGGAGCTGTTTTTT
TRBJ1-5,TRBV4-2,NA,NA,CASSQEPYDRYSNQPQHF,TGTGCCAGCAGCCAAGAACCTTATGACAGATATAGCAATCAGCCCCAGCATTTT
TRBJ2-7,TRBV28,NA,NA,CASSLSRDGSYEQYF,TGTGCCAGCAGTTTATCTCGGGATGGTTCGTACGAGCAGTACTTC